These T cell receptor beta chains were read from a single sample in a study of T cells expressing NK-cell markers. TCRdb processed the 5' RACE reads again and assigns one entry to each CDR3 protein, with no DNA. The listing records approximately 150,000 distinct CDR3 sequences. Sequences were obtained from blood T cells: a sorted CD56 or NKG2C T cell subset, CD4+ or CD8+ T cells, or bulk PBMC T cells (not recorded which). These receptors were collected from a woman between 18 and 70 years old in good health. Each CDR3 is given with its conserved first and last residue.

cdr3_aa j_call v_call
CASSGLSSYNEQFF TRBJ2-1 TRBV12-3/TRBV12-4
CASSPSISAKGETQYF TRBJ2-5 TRBV5-1
CASSIGDSEDEQYF TRBJ2-7 TRBV19
CASSTARQSNEQFF TRBJ2-1 TRBV11-2
CASSRSGGRVRGTDTQYF TRBJ2-3 TRBV3-1
CASSVGRGGNEQFF TRBJ2-1 TRBV2
CASSRREGGGAVETQYF TRBJ2-5 TRBV4-2
CASSPIGDGNTGELFF TRBJ2-2 TRBV14
CASSLLNRANSGANVLTF TRBJ2-6 TRBV7-8
CASRSREAQETQYF TRBJ2-5 TRBV3-1
CASRKREPNTEAFF TRBJ1-1 TRBV11-2
CASSLERAIQPQHF TRBJ1-5 TRBV28
CASSTGATLNMNTEAFF TRBJ1-1 TRBV27
CASSFWADNSYEQYF TRBJ2-7 TRBV5-6
CASSLGTGGLTYEQYF TRBJ2-7 TRBV5-1
CSATLTSRLGYEQYF TRBJ2-7 TRBV20-1
CASSLLAGWSSYEQYF TRBJ2-7 TRBV12-3/TRBV12-4
CASSAQDYGYTF TRBJ1-2 TRBV19